This passage covers 21 T cell receptor beta chains from one sample sequenced in a study of response to subunit inactivated influenza vaccine. From the RT-PCR reads, TCRdb called clonotypes with MiXCR, one entry per CDR3 protein. The table lists over 300,000 distinct CDR3 sequences, 21% of them singletons, with about a tenth in the top ten. Sequences were derived from PBMCs from blood, sampled less than 22 months after vaccination. The receptors derive from a man aged 50 to 75 who received an inactivated influenza vaccine.

This clonotype has ten or more counts. The CDR3 loop reads CASRTLGTEAFF. The CDR3 coding sequence is TGTGCCAGCAGAACGCTCGGGACTGAAGCTTTCTTT. This sequence joins TRBV5-6 and TRBJ1-1; D gene uncertain. The CDR3 contains 12 residues. Germline V gives CDR1 SGHDT, CDR2 YYEEEE. Deletions cut 5 bases from V and 5 bases from J, with 10 bases between. Together with reference TRBV5-6 and TRBJ1-1, the CDR3 gives the full variable domain: DAGVTQSPTHLIKTRGQQVTLRCSPKSGHDTVSWYQQALGQGPQFIFQYYEEEERQRGNFPDRFSGHQFPNYSSELNVNALLLGDSALYLCASRTLGTEAFFGQGTRLTVV.

In its sample, this clonotype was seen a few times. The chain has TRBV5-4 and TRBJ2-7; D call uncertain. Germline V gene sequence: CDR1 SGHNT, CDR2 YYREEE (reference sequence). There are 14 residues in the CDR3. Deletions cut 1 base from V and 2 bases from J, with 10 bases between. The CDR3 region has the DNA TGTGCCAGCAGCTTGCTTGGCAGGACCTACGAGCAGTACTTC. Its protein product is CASSLLGRTYEQYF.

The rearrangement links TRBV11-2 to TRBJ2-5, with 8 bases aligning to TRBD1. Germline V gene data show CDR1 as SGHAT and CDR2 as FQNNGV. V shed 5 bases, J shed 2 bases, and the junction held 7 bases outside the gene matches. The CDR3 is 15 residues long. The CDR3, as DNA: TGTGCCAGCAGCATTTGGACAGGGCTTCAAGAGACCCAGTACTTC. Amino acid sequence: CASSIWTGLQETQYF.

The table lists this clonotype with a few counts. The V gene is TRBV3-1, the J gene TRBJ2-7; 9 bases match TRBD2. Germline trimming cut 4 bases from V and 0 bases from J; bases unmatched to any gene: 7. Germline V gene data show CDR1 as LGHDT and CDR2 as YNNKEL (reference sequence). The CDR3 contains 16 residues. CDR3 DNA sequence: TGTGCCAGCAGCCCCGAAGGCGGGAGGGCCTCCTACGAGCAGTACTTC. Its protein is CASSPEGGRASYEQYF.

This clonotype was recorded a few times. This sequence joins TRBV20-1 and TRBJ2-7; D may be TRBD1 or TRBD2 (6 bases each). The ends were cut back, 3 bases at V and 7 bases at J, with 19 bases in the middle. Germline V gene lookup returns CDR1 DFQATT and CDR2 SNEGSKA (reference sequence). There are 14 residues in the CDR3. For the CDR3, the DNA is TGCAGTGCTAGTGCTGGTACAGGGCGGGAAGAGCAGTACTTC. Its translation: CSASAGTGREEQYF.

The rearrangement links TRBV7-2 to TRBJ1-1; no definite D call. The V gene lost 4 bases and the J gene lost 5 bases, with 11 bases spanning the gap. The germline gives CDR1 SGHTA, CDR2 FQGNSA. The CDR3 consists of 13 residues. The CDR3 region has the DNA TGTGCCAGCAGCTCAGGAGAGGGAACTGAAGCTTTCTTT. Protein product: CASSSGEGTEAFF.

The CDR3 bases are TGTGCCATCAGTGAGTCGAGGTCTGGAAACACCATATATTTT. It is translated as CAISESRSGNTIYF. V is TRBV10-3 and J is TRBJ1-3; D ambiguous. Germline CDR1 reads ENHRY; CDR2 reads SYGVKD. The CDR3 extends over 14 amino acids. V shed 0 bases and J shed 1 base, with 4 bases lying between them.

The sample holds a few counts of this clonotype. The rearrangement joins TRBV4-3 to TRBJ1-2; 7 nucleotides line up with TRBD1. This CDR3 spans 15 amino acids. Germline CDR1 is LGHNA and CDR2 is YSLEER. V trimming: 0 bases; J trimming: 0 bases; junction bases outside the gene matches: 1. The CDR3 region is CASSQETGANYGYTF. The CDR3 DNA reads TGCGCCAGCAGCCAAGAAACAGGGGCTAACTATGGCTACACCTTC.

This clonotype has at least ten counts. V usage is TRBV24-1 and J usage is TRBJ1-1; D is unresolved. This CDR3 region has 15 residues. The germline CDR1 and CDR2 sequences are KGHDR and SFDVKD. The V and J ends lost 3 bases and 0 bases respectively, with 10 bases between them. In nucleotides, the CDR3 is TGTGCCACCAGTGATAGTGGCACCATGAACACTGAAGCTTTCTTT. It translates to CATSDSGTMNTEAFF.

Only a few counts were recorded for this clonotype. CDR3 DNA sequence: TGTGCCAGCAGATGGTCGGGGGCTGGGGCCAACGTCCTGACTTTC. Protein: CASRWSGAGANVLTF. This sequence joins TRBV2 and TRBJ2-6; the D gene is possibly TRBD2 (6 bases). Trimming cost V 6 bases and J 2 bases, with 11 bases left between them. This CDR3 has 15 residues. Germline V lookup: CDR1 SNHLY, CDR2 FYNNEI.

The J gene is TRBJ2-7, the V gene TRBV7-2; D call uncertain. Trimming shortened V by 0 bases and J by 3 bases, and 12 bases separated the two germline ends. This CDR3 has 15 amino acids. Germline CDR1 SGHTA, CDR2 FQGNSA. The CDR3 bases are TGTGCCAGCAGCTTAGCCCCGTCGGGTGTCTACGAGCAGTACTTC. Protein: CASSLAPSGVYEQYF.

Worth noting for this clonotype: This CDR3 fails to terminate in the conserved phenylalanine or tryptophan, so it likely reflects a read error. It is unclear where the CDR3 begins or ends on the DNA, so no DNA is shown, and the CDR3 is as TCRdb lists it. This chain links TRBV12-3 or TRBV12-4 with TRBJ1-2; the table's D gene call, TRBD1, was not cross checked with the DNA. The CDR3 length equals 13 residues, ends included. CDR3 sequence reads: CASATGTNYGYTV.

This clonotype was found a few times. The V and J genes are TRBV20-1 and TRBJ2-5; D call uncertain. V lost 5 bases and J 5 bases, leaving 3 bases between the germline ends. CDR3 length equals 9 residues. Germline CDR1 DFQATT, CDR2 SNEGSKA (reference sequence). Here the CDR3 DNA reads TGCAGTGCTTCCGAGACCCAGTACTTC. Translation gives CSASETQYF.

This clonotype was observed many times. The chain has TRBV6-1 and TRBJ1-2; 7 bases match TRBD1. V was clipped by 6 bases and J by 7 bases; unmatched bases: 11. Germline-derived CDR1 and CDR2 are MNHNS and SASEGT. CDR3 length: 14 amino acids. CDR3 residues: CASSPGGGARGYTF. DNA for the CDR3: TGTGCCAGCAGCCCAGGGGGGGGGGCGCGTGGCTACACCTTC.

The chain uses TRBV4-3 and TRBJ2-7; 8 nucleotides agree with TRBD1. Losses at the gene ends were 3 bases for V and 4 bases for J; bases not matched to a gene: 11. The CDR3 has 16 residues. Germline CDR1 and CDR2: LGHNA and YSLEER. In DNA, the CDR3 is TGCGCCAGCAGCCAGGACAGGGCCAGCGGGTTGTACGAGCAGTACTTC. It translates to CASSQDRASGLYEQYF.

The chain recombines TRBV21-1 with TRBJ2-3; the DNA was not compared with TRBD2, the D call given in the table. TRBV21-1 is designated a pseudogene. CDR3 length: 17 residues. The CDR3, as DNA: TGTGCCAGCAGCAAAGGGACTAGCGGGAGGGACACAGATACGCAGTATTTT. Protein product: CASSKGTSGRDTDTQYF.

The chain is built from TRBV7-9 and TRBJ2-7, with 8 bases fitting TRBD2. CDR3 length equals 13 residues. Losses at the gene ends were 7 bases for V and 2 bases for J; bases not matched to a gene: 4. In germline, CDR1 is SEHNR, CDR2 FQNEAQ (reference sequence). Here the CDR3 DNA reads TGTGCCAGCATCCCGGGGGGGCCCTACGAGCAGTACTTC. This codes for CASIPGGPYEQYF. Looking up the rest from reference TRBV7-9 and TRBJ2-7 gives the full variable domain: DTGVSQNPRHKITKRGQNVTFRCDPISEHNRLYWYRQTLGQGPEFLTYFQNEAQLEKSRLLSDRFSAERPKGSFSTLEIQRTEQGDSAMYLCASIPGGPYEQYFGPGTRLTVT.

The chain has TRBV6-5 and TRBJ1-2, with 8 bases matching TRBD1. The CDR3 has 15 amino acids. The V gene's germline CDR1 is MNHEY and CDR2 SVGAGI. With 2 bases clipped from V and 4 bases from J, the junction kept 6 bases outside the gene matches. Here the CDR3 DNA reads TGTGCCAGCAGTTACATGATCGGGACAGGCTATGGCTACACCTTC. Translating gives CASSYMIGTGYGYTF.

The V call is TRBV5-1, the J call TRBJ1-5; TRBD1 matches 9 bases. The V and J ends lost 4 bases and 7 bases, in that order; junction bases with no gene match: 9. CDR1 is SGHRS, CDR2 YFSETQ, per germline. The CDR3 totals 15 residues. The CDR3 sequence: CASSPEGQGGQPQHF. The CDR3, as DNA: TGCGCCAGCAGCCCCGAGGGACAGGGAGGGCAGCCCCAGCATTTT.

This clonotype has just a few counts. The V gene is TRBV27, the J gene TRBJ1-2, with D possibly TRBD1 on 6 matching bases. The germline CDR1 and CDR2 sequences are MNHEY and SMNVEV (reference sequence). Trimming pared 2 bases from V and 4 bases from J, leaving 17 bases between. The CDR3 spans 16 residues. CDR3 region: CASSLGGAPGIYGYTF. The CDR3 nucleotides are TGTGCCAGCAGTTTAGGGGGGGCGCCTGGTATCTATGGCTACACCTTC.

A remark on this clonotype: This could be a read error, since a much larger clone is one nucleotide away. The chain carries TRBV7-9 and TRBJ1-1, with no clear D. The CDR3 sequence is 14 residues long. The germline CDR1 and CDR2 sequences are SEHNR and FQNEAQ (reference sequence). V lost 2 bases, J lost 0 bases, and 7 bases lay in between. CDR3 protein: CASSLTELNTEAFF. The CDR3 DNA sequence: TGTGCCAGCAGCTTAACAGAGTTGAACACTGAAGCTTTCTTT.